This T cell receptor beta chain was documented in a study of cytomegalovirus exposure and HLA in healthy donors. Findings and limits, study-wide: Both high specificity and high sensitivity reportedly marked the classifier's diagnosis of cytomegalovirus status. Cytomegalovirus association was listed for 164 TCR beta chains.

In regard to this clone: The antigen is undetermined.

V shed 2 bases, J shed 1 base, and the junction held 5 bases outside the gene matches. The germline V gene has CDR1 ENHRY and CDR2 SYGVKD. The CDR3 totals 16 residues. Repertoires were generated with immunoSEQ multiplex PCR, while TCRdb's copy carries only in-frame clones and drops some. The top ten hold more than 0.95% of the sample, which has around 60,000 clones, around 96% seen once. The TCR was taken from a young woman in good health and CMV-seronegative. Source material: PBMCs. The chain carries TRBV10-3 and TRBJ2-1; TRBD2 aligns across 7 bases. CDR3 sequence reads: CAISEVWGGSYNEQFF. The CDR3 DNA is TGTGCCATCAGTGAGGTTTGGGGGGGGTCCTACAATGAGCAGTTCTTC.